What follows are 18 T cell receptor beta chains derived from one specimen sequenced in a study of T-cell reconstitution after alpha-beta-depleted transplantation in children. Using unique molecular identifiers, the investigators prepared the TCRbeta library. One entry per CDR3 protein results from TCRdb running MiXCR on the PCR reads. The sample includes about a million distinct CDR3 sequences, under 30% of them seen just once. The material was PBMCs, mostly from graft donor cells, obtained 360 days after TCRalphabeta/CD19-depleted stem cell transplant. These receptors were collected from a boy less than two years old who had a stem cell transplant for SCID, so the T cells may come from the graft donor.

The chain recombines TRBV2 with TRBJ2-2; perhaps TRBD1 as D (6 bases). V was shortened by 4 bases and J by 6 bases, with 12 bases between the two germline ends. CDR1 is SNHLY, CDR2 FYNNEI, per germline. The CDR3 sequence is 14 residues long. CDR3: CASSAIQGSGELFF. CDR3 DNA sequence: TGTGCCAGCAGTGCCATACAGGGTTCCGGGGAGCTGTTTTTT.

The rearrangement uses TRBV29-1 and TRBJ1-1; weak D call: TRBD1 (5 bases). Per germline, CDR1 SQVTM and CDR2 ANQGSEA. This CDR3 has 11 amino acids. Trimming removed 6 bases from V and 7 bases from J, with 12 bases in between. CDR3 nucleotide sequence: TGCAGCGTAATGTGGGGGAATGAAGCTTTCTTT. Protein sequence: CSVMWGNEAFF.

The CDR3 nucleotides are TGCGCCAGCAGCCAAGTTGTGGGTAGCGGCAACAATGAGCAGTTCTTC. Translated, it gives CASSQVVGSGNNEQFF. This sequence joins TRBV4-1 and TRBJ2-1, with D perhaps TRBD2 (6 bases). The CDR3 loop spans 16 amino acids. Trimming removed 1 base at V and 5 bases at J, with 15 bases between. Germline values: CDR1 MGHRA, CDR2 YSYEKL.

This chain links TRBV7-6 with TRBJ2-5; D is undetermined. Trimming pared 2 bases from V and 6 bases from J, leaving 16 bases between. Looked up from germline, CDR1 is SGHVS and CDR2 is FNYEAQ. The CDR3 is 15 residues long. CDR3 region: CASSLRSGHGQTQYF. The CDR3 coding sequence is TGTGCCAGCAGCTTAAGGTCCGGGCATGGGCAGACCCAGTACTTC. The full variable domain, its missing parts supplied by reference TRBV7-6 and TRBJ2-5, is GAGVSQSPRYKVTKRGQDVALRCDPISGHVSLYWYRQALGQGPEFLTYFNYEAQQDKSGLPNDRFSAERPEGSISTLTIQRTEQRDSAMYRCASSLRSGHGQTQYFGPGTRLLVL.

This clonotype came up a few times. CDR3 loop: CASSRLGGNYNEQFF. Here the CDR3 DNA reads TGTGCCAGCAGCCGTCTCGGCGGGAACTACAATGAGCAGTTCTTC. The chain links TRBV7-2 to TRBJ2-1; tentatively, D is TRBD2 (6 bases). The V end was cut by 5 bases, the J end by 3 bases, with 14 bases between. Germline lookup yields CDR1 SGHTA and CDR2 FQGNSA. This CDR3 comprises 15 residues.

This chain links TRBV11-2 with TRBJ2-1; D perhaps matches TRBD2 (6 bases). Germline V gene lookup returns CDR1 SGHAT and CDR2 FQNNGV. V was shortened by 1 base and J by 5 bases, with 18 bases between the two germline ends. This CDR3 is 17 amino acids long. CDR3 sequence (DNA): TGTGCCAGCAGCTTAGTACGGGGACTCTTTCCCGACAATGAGCAGTTCTTC. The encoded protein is CASSLVRGLFPDNEQFF.

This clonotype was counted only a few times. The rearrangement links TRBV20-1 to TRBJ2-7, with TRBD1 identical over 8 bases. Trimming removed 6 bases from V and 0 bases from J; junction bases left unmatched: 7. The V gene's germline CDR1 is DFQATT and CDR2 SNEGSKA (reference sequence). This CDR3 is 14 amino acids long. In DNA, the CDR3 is TGCAGTGCGTTGACAGGGGATAGCTCCTACGAGCAGTACTTC. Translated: CSALTGDSSYEQYF.

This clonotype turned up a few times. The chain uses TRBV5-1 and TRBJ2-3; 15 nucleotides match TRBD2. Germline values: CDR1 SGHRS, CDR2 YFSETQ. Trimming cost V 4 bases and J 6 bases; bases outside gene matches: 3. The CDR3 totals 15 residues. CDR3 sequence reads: CASSRGTSGGDTQYF. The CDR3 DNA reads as TGCGCCAGCAGCCGGGGGACTAGCGGGGGGGATACGCAGTATTTT.

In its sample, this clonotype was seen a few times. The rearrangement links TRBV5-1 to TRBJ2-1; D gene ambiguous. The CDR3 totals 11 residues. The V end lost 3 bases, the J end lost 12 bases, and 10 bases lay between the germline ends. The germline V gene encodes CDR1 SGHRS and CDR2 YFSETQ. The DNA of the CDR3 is TGCGCCAGCAGCTGGTTGGCAGTGCAGTTCTTC. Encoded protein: CASSWLAVQFF. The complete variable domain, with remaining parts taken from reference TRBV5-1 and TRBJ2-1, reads KAGVTQTPRYLIKTRGQQVTLSCSPISGHRSVSWYQQTPGQGLQFLFEYFSETQRNKGNFPGRFSGRQFSNSRSEMNVSTLELGDSALYLCASSWLAVQFFGPGTRLTVL.

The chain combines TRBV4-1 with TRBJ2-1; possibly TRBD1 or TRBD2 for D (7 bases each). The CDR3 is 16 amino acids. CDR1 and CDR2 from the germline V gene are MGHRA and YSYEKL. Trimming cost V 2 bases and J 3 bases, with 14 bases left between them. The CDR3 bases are TGCGCCAGCAGCCAATATGAGCGGGACAGCTACAATGAGCAGTTCTTC. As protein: CASSQYERDSYNEQFF.

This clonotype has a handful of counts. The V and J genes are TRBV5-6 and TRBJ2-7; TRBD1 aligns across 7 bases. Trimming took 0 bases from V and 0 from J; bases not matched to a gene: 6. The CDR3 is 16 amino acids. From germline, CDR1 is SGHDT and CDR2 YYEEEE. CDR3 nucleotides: TGTGCCAGCAGCTTGGCCCCAGGGGGTTTCTCCTACGAGCAGTACTTC. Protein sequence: CASSLAPGGFSYEQYF.

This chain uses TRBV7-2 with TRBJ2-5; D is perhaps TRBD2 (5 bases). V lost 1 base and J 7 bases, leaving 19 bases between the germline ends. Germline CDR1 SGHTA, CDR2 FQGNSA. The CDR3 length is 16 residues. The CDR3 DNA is TGTGCCAGCAGCTTAGAGTCAGGTCTCCCGGCGGGGACCCAGTACTTC. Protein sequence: CASSLESGLPAGTQYF.

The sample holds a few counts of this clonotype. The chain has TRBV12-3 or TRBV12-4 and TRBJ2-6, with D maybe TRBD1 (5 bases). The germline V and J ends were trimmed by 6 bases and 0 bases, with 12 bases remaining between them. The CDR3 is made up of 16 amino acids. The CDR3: CASSPPDSSGANVLTF. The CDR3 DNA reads TGTGCCAGCAGCCCCCCCGACAGCTCTGGGGCCAACGTCCTGACTTTC.

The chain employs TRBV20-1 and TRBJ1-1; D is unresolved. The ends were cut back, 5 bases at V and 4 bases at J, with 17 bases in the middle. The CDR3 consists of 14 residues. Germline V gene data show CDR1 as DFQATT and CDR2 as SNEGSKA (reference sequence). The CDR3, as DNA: TGCAGTGCTGCAACGGGAGCCTCGGTCACTGAAGCTTTCTTT. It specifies CSAATGASVTEAFF.

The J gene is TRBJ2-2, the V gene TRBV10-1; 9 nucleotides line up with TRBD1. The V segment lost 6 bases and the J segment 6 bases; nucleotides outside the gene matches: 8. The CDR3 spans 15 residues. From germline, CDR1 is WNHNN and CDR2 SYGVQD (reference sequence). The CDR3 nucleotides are TGCGCCAGCAGCCCGGGGACAGGGTCTGCCGGGGAGCTGTTTTTT. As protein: CASSPGTGSAGELFF.

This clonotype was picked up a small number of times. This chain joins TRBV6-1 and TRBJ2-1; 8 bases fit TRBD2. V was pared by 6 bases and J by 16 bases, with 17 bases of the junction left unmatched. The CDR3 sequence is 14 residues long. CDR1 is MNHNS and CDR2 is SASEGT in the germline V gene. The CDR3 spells CASRIGVAGSQVFF. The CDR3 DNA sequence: TGTGCCAGCAGGATCGGGGTAGCGGGGTCCCAGGTCTTCTTC.

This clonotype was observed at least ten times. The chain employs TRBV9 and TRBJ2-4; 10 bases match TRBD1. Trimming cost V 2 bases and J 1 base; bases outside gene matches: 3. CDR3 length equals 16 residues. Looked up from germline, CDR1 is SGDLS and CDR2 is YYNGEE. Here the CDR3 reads CASSVGTGVAKNIQYF. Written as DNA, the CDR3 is TGTGCCAGCAGCGTTGGGACAGGGGTGGCCAAAAACATTCAGTACTTC. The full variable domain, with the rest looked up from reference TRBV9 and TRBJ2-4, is DSGVTQTPKHLITATGQRVTLRCSPRSGDLSVYWYQQSLDQGLQFLIQYYNGEERAKGNILERFSAQQFPDLHSELNLSSLELGDSALYFCASSVGTGVAKNIQYFGAGTRLSVL.

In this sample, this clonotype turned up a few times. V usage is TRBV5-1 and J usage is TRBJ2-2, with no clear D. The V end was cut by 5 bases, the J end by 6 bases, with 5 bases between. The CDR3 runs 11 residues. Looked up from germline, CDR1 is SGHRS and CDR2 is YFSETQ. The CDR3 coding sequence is TGCGCCAGCAGAAGTCCCGGGGAGCTGTTTTTT. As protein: CASRSPGELFF.